This T cell receptor (beta chain) emerged from a study of PD-L1 blockade in urothelial cancer (dated 2017 in TCRdb). Turning to the overall study: Every patient began therapy in about 2014 and was given atezolizumab 1,200 mg intravenously every 3 weeks. About nine tenths of the roughly 29 patients were males with bladder-origin urothelial cancer, and about 65% of the 29 reported a prior smoking history. An ECOG performance status of 0 or 1 was recorded for the patients, and 0 to 3 prior chemotherapy regimens had been received by the patients. Blood samples were analyzed 3 weeks after the start of treatment (second dose) and 6 weeks after the start of treatment. Blood samples gave median yields of around 150,000 T cells and over 80,000 unique TCRs, along with a median clonality of approximately 0.08. The study, an exploratory multi-omic analysis, examined somatic, immune and clinical correlates of response to PD-L1 blockade with atezolizumab in urothelial cancer. TCR sequencing covered pretreatment tumor samples and matched, serially collected peripheral blood taken before and after atezolizumab treatment. Durable clinical benefit meant progression-free survival longer than 6 months, and TCR features were also tested against progression-free and overall survival. In the same patients, whole exome sequencing and RNA sequencing of pretreatment tumors were performed in addition to TCR sequencing. Durable clinical benefit was achieved by nine patients but not by the remaining 20. Pretreatment blood TCR-seq was available for about 28 patients, at least one posttreatment blood collection was obtained for 25 or so patients, and tumor TCR-seq was available for 25 or so patients. Overall results and qualifications from the work: Because the sample size was small (n ≈ 31) and many of the analyses were exploratory, the results are meant to be hypothesis-generating. Greater expansion of tumor-associated TCR clones in peripheral blood 3 weeks after the start of treatment was observed in patients with durable benefit (n of about 21, p = 0.022). Improved progression-free and overall survival was associated with having pretreatment peripheral blood TCR clonality below the median.

Reading the label with the study, this specimen's time point is: peripheral blood 6 weeks after treatment start. The cohort included some 30 patients with locally advanced or metastatic urothelial carcinoma who were treated at Memorial Sloan Kettering on a trial protocol. Peripheral blood mononuclear cells were collected pretreatment and during treatment, with between 1 and 8 total time points obtained per patient. The Qiagen DNeasy Blood extraction kit was used to purify genomic DNA from total PBMCs and tumor samples. PBMCs were collected pretreatment and during treatment, and were isolated and stored as previously described. Details on this clone: The antigen it recognizes is unknown. Base qualities are not recorded, but no much larger clone differs from it by a single base.

From its cysteine to its phenylalanine, the CDR3 spans 14 amino acids. Just CDR3 DNA is preserved here, 42 bases in frame from base 1. The germline V gene supplies CDR1 SGDLS and CDR2 YYNGEE. V lost 6 bases and J lost 8 bases, and the count of bases not matched to a germline gene is 9. Each PCR received spiked-in synthetic TCR analog templates so that absolute template abundance could be estimated from read counts. Using the immunoSEQ assay, TCRbeta CDR3 regions were amplified from genomic DNA with bias-controlled V and J gene primers. Sequencing of rearranged TCRbeta segments was done at approximately 20X coverage. In the source study's methods: Clustering was used to correct sequencing errors, and CDR3s were annotated against IMGT so that V, D and J genes could be assigned. Downstream analyses used only productive TCRbeta rearrangements and left out out-of-frame or stop-codon sequences. To compute clonality, Shannon entropy was normalized by the log of the number of unique productive sequences and then subtracted from one. Clones differing between time points or between blood and tumor were identified using Fisher's exact test with Benjamini-Hochberg correction, with an adjusted p below 0.01 applied as the threshold. TCRdb provides this immuneACCESS table in a form limited to in-frame rearrangements. Some clones are lacking; in checked studies, under half of them reflect an unresolved V gene, and why the rest are absent is not known. That table gives V, J and clone size, and the DNA gave D and trimming. This sample lists under 150,000 clones; approximately 90% were detected once. The ten largest clones take up under 2% of the sample.

Material: PBMCs, obtained around atezolizumab (anti-PD-L1) treatment. The chain uses TRBV9 and TRBJ2-1; a stretch of 9 junction bases matches TRBD2. This clonotype originated in a man in his 60s with urothelial cancer. The CDR3 reads as follows: CASTPIAGVHEQFF. The DNA sequence reads TGTGCCAGCACTCCTATAGCGGGAGTCCATGAGCAGTTCTTC.